Listed below are T cell receptor beta chains from one sample, sequenced in a study of CD8 T cells in Susac syndrome. TCRdb ran MiXCR on the immunoSEQ multiplex PCR reads and lists one entry per CDR3 protein. The table records hundreds of thousands of distinct CDR3 sequences, approximately 95% of them present only once. Sequenced: CD4+ T cells from PBMCs. Receptors were obtained from a human donor with Susac syndrome. Each CDR3 is given with its conserved first and last residue. Fields, in order: J gene, clone size, V gene, D gene, CDR3 protein, CDR3 DNA. A D gene is named only where the DNA matches it firmly. Size tells how often a clone was seen (once, few, many) or the class of an expanded clone, and some rows leave it out.

j_gene: TRBJ2-1; abundance: .; v_gene: TRBV5-1; d_gene: TRBD2; CDR3aa: CASSPGTSSHEQFF; CDR3nt: TGCGCCAGCAGCCCCGGGACTAGTTCCCACGAGCAGTTCTTC
j_gene: TRBJ2-2; abundance: .; v_gene: TRBV28; d_gene: TRBD1; CDR3aa: CASTRPPSRGTGELFF; CDR3nt: TGTGCCAGCACCCGACCCCCCTCCAGGGGGACCGGGGAGCTGTTTTTT
j_gene: TRBJ2-2; abundance: .; v_gene: TRBV5-1; d_gene: .; CDR3aa: CASRTDSTGELFF; CDR3nt: TGCGCCAGCAGGACAGATAGCACCGGGGAGCTGTTTTTT
j_gene: TRBJ2-1; abundance: .; v_gene: TRBV29-1; d_gene: .; CDR3aa: CSDRSGGEQFF; CDR3nt: TGCAGCGACCGATCAGGCGGTGAGCAGTTCTTC
j_gene: TRBJ1-1; abundance: .; v_gene: TRBV9; d_gene: .; CDR3aa: CASRGDYTEAFF; CDR3nt: TGTGCCAGCAGGGGGGATTACACTGAAGCTTTCTTT
j_gene: TRBJ1-1; abundance: .; v_gene: TRBV10-3; d_gene: TRBD1; CDR3aa: CAISLTGRLTEAFF; CDR3nt: TGTGCCATCAGTTTGACAGGGAGGCTCACTGAAGCTTTCTTT
j_gene: TRBJ2-7; abundance: once; v_gene: TRBV7-9; d_gene: TRBD1; CDR3aa: CASSYLGGTGSYEQYF; CDR3nt: TGTGCCAGCAGCTACCTGGGCGGGACAGGGTCCTACGAGCAGTACTTC
j_gene: TRBJ1-4; abundance: .; v_gene: TRBV27; d_gene: .; CDR3aa: CATSRRENEKLFF; CDR3nt: TGTGCCACCTCCCGCAGGGAGAATGAAAAACTGTTTTTT
j_gene: TRBJ2-5; abundance: .; v_gene: TRBV6-5; d_gene: TRBD2; CDR3aa: CASREVGRAETQYF; CDR3nt: TGTGCCAGCAGGGAGGTGGGGAGGGCCGAGACCCAGTACTTC
j_gene: TRBJ2-1; abundance: .; v_gene: TRBV20-1; d_gene: TRBD2; CDR3aa: CSAPGLAGGMVGNEQFF; CDR3nt: TGCAGTGCCCCGGGACTAGCGGGAGGCATGGTAGGGAATGAGCAGTTCTTC